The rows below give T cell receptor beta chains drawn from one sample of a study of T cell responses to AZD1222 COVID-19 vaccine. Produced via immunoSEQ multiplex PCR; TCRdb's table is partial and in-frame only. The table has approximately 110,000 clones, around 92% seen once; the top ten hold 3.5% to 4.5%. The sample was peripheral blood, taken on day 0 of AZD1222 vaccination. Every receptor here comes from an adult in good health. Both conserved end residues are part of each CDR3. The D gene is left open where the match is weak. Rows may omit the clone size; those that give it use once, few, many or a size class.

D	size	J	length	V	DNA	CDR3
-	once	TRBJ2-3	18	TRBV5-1	TGCGCCAGCAGCTTGGTCCGGGACACCGCCGTTAGCACAGATACGCAGTATTTT	CASSLVRDTAVSTDTQYF
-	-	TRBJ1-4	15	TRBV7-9	TGTGCCAGCAGCCCCACGGGGGGGGCGGGTGAAAAACTGTTTTTT	CASSPTGGAGEKLFF
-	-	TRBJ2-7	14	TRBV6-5	TGTGCCAGCAGGAACCCGGGACACTCCTACGAGCAGTACTTC	CASRNPGHSYEQYF
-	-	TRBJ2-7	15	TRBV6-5	TGTGCCAGCAGTCGACCTAACCGGGCCCCCTACGAGCAGTACTTC	CASSRPNRAPYEQYF
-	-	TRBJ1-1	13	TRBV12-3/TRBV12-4	TGTGCCAGCAGTTATACCACGAACACTGAAGCTTTCTTT	CASSYTTNTEAFF
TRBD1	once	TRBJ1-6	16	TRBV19	TGTGCCAGTAGTGGCCGGGACAGGGGGGTTAATTCACCCCTCCACTTT	CASSGRDRGVNSPLHF
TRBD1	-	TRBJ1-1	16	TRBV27	TGTGCCAGCAGTTCCCGGACAGGGGCGGGGGGCACTGAAGCTTTCTTT	CASSSRTGAGGTEAFF
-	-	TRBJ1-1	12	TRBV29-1	TGCAGCGTTGATGGACGCGAACGGGGAGCTTTCTTT	CSVDGRERGAFF
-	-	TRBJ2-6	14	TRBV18	TGTGCCAGCTCACCAAACCCTGGGGCCAACGTCCTGACTTTC	CASSPNPGANVLTF
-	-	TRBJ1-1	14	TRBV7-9	TGTGCCAGCAGACCTGGCCGGGGTACAGGTTCCGCTTTCTTT	CASRPGRGTGSAFF
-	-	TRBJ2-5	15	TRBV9	TGTGCCAGCAGCGAGATCGGGCATCCCCGGGAGACCCAGTACTTC	CASSEIGHPRETQYF
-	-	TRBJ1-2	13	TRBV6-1	TGTGCCAGCAGTGATACAGGAAACTATGGCTACACCTTC	CASSDTGNYGYTF
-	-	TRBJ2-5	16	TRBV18	TGTGCCAGCTCACCACCGTTTGAGGGGACACAAGAGACCCAGTACTTC	CASSPPFEGTQETQYF
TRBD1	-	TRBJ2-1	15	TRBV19	TGTGCCAGTAGCTTCACAGGGGGCGGCTTCAATGAGCAGTTCTTC	CASSFTGGGFNEQFF
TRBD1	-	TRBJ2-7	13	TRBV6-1	TGTGCCAGCAGTGACCCACAGGGGGACGAGCAGTACTTC	CASSDPQGDEQYF
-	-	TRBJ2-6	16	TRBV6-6	TGTGCCAGCGGAACCAGCAGGGAACCTGGGGCCAACGTCCTGACTTTC	CASGTSREPGANVLTF
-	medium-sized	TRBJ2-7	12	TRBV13	TGTGCCAGCAGCTTAGCTTGGAACGAGCAGTACTTC	CASSLAWNEQYF
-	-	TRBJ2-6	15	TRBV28	TGTGCCAGCAGTACAGGTCGCTCTGGGGCCAACGTCCTGACTTTC	CASSTGRSGANVLTF
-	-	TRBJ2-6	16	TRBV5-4	TGTGCCAGCAGCTTCCAGGTTACGGGTGGGGCCAACGTCCTGACTTTC	CASSFQVTGGANVLTF
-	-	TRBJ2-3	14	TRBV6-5	TGTGCCAGCAGTTACAGGCTTAGTGCAGATACGCAGTATTTT	CASSYRLSADTQYF
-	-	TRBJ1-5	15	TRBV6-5	TGTGCCAGCTCTTTAACAGGGACTTACAATCAGCCCCAGCATTTT	CASSLTGTYNQPQHF
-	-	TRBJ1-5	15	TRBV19	TGTGCCAGTAGTATAGATCGGGGGGGGAATCAGCCCCAGCATTTT	CASSIDRGGNQPQHF
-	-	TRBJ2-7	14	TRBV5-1	TGCGCCAGCAGCTTGGACGGCAGATCCTACGAGCAGTACTTC	CASSLDGRSYEQYF
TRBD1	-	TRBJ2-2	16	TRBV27	TGTGCCAGCGGTGCGACCGGGACAGGGAACACCGGGGAGCTGTTTTTT	CASGATGTGNTGELFF
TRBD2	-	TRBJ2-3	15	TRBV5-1	TGCGCCAGCAGCTTGGGGCGGGGACTAGTCGGTGGGCAGTATTTT	CASSLGRGLVGGQYF
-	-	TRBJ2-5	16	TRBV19	TGTGCCAGTAGTCGTGGACAGAGTTTGAGGGGAGAGACCCAGTACTTC	CASSRGQSLRGETQYF
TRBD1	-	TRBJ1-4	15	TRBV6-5	TGTGCCAGCACCACCTACAGGGGGCTTTTGGAAAAACTGTTTTTT	CASTTYRGLLEKLFF
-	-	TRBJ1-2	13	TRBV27	TGTGCCAGCAGTTCAGGAGTAAACTATGGCTACACCTTC	CASSSGVNYGYTF
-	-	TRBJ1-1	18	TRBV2	TGTGCCAGCAGGAGTCGGGGGGGAGGTGGCCAAGGAAACACTGAAGCTTTCTTT	CASRSRGGGGQGNTEAFF
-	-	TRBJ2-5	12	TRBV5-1	TGCGCCAGCAGCTTGCCCCAAGAGACCCAGTACTTC	CASSLPQETQYF
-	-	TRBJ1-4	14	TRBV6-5	TGTGCCGGCTACAGTCCCACAAGCCCCGAAAAACTGTTTTTT	CAGYSPTSPEKLFF
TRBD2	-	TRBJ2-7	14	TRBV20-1	TGCAGTGCAAGTAGCGGGAACATAGACTACGAGCAGTACTTC	CSASSGNIDYEQYF
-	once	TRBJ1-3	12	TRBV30	TGTGCCTGTCAAGGCTCTGGAAACACCATATATTTT	CACQGSGNTIYF
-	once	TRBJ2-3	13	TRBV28	TGTGCCAGCAGTTTTTCGTTAATGGGGTCGCAGTATTTT	CASSFSLMGSQYF
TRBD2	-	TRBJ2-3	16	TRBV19	TGTGCCAGTAGTTCAAGCCTAGCGGGAGGAGGGGATACGCAGTATTTT	CASSSSLAGGGDTQYF
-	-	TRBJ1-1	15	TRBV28	TGTGCCAGCAGTTTACAACAGGGCAGGGGCACTGAAGCTTTCTTT	CASSLQQGRGTEAFF
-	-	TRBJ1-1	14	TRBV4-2	TGTGCCAGTGCGGGGGAATTAAGGGACACTGAAGCTTTCTTT	CASAGELRDTEAFF
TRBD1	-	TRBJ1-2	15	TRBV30	TGTGCCTGGAGTGTACTGGGACAGTCGAACTATGGCTACACCTTC	CAWSVLGQSNYGYTF
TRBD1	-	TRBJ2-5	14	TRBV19	TGTGCCAGTAAGACCGGGACAGGGGGCGAGACCCAGTACTTC	CASKTGTGGETQYF
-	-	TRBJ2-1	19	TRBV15	TGTGCCACCAGCAGGCGCGGATTGGTCCTCCCCCTGGACTACAATGAGCAGTTCTTC	CATSRRGLVLPLDYNEQFF
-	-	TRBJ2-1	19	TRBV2	TGTGCCAGAGGAGCCGGGCGCAGGGATAATCATGAATCCAGGAATGAGCAGTTCTTC	CARGAGRRDNHESRNEQFF
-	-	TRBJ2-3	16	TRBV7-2	TGTGCCAGCAGCTTAGCGGGGCAGGGCGGCACAGATACGCAGTATTTT	CASSLAGQGGTDTQYF
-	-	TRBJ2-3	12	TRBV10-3	TGTGCCATCAAGGGCGCGGAGGATACGCAGTATTTT	CAIKGAEDTQYF
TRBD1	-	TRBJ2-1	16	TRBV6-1	TGTGCCAGCAGTGAACAGGGGAGACAGGGGGCGCGTGAGCAGTTCTTC	CASSEQGRQGAREQFF
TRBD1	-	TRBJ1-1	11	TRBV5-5	TGTGCCAGCAGGGGACAGGGGTGGACTTTCTTT	CASRGQGWTFF
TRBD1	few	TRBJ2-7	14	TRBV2	TGTGCCAGCAGTGTTGGGACAGTCTCCTACGAGCAGTACTTC	CASSVGTVSYEQYF
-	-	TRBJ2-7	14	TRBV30	TGTGCCTGGAGTATGGGGCGGAATGCCTACGAGCAGTACTTC	CAWSMGRNAYEQYF
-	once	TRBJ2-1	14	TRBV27	TGTGCCAGCAGTTCAGGACGTAGCGTAGATGAGCAGTTCTTC	CASSSGRSVDEQFF
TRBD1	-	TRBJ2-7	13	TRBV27	TGTGCCAGCAGTGTTGACAGGGGATACGAGCAGTACTTC	CASSVDRGYEQYF
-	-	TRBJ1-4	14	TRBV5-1	TGCGCCAGCAGCCCGGATCAAACTAATGAAAAACTGTTTTTT	CASSPDQTNEKLFF
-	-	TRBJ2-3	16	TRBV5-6	TGTGCCAGCAGTCTGGTCGCGAGACTTCGCACAGATACGCAGTATTTT	CASSLVARLRTDTQYF
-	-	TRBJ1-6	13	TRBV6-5	TGTGCCAGCAGGGACACTTACCCGGGGACCCTCCACTTT	CASRDTYPGTLHF
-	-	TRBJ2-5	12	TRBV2	TGTGCCAGCAGTCCAAGGGGGGAGACCCAGTACTTC	CASSPRGETQYF